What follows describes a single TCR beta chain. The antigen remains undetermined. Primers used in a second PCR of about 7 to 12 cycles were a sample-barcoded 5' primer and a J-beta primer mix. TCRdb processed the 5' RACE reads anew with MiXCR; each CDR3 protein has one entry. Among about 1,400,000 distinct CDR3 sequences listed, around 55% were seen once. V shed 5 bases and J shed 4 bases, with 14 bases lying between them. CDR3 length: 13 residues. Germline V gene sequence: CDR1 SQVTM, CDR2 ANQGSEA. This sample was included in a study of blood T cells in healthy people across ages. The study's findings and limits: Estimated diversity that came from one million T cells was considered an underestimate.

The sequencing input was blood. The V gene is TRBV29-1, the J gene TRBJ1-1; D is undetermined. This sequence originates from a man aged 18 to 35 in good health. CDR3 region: CSVHYGGSTEAFF. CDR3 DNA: TGCAGCGTTCATTATGGCGGGAGCACTGAAGCTTTCTTT.